This T cell receptor beta chain was documented in a study of CD8 T cells in Susac syndrome. Study-wide context: Patients with Susac syndrome were therapy-naive, on corticosteroids, or on intravenous immunoglobulin alone at the time that blood was drawn. Study-wide results and caveats: In total CD8+ repertoires, fewer than 20 Susac-specific public clones were found, and in CD8+ TEMRA repertoires, 4 or 5 were found.

A word on this clonotype: Its antigen is not identified.

The CDR3 runs 14 residues. The V end lost 7 bases, the J end lost 3 bases, and 15 bases lay between the germline ends. Per germline, CDR1 SQVTM and CDR2 ANQGSEA. A quantity of about 0.5 to 1 ug RNA underwent reverse transcription using random hexamers. From the immunoSEQ multiplex PCR reads, TCRdb called clonotypes with MiXCR, one entry per CDR3 protein. In the table there are about 85,000 distinct CDR3 sequences, 95% of which are singletons. The chain recombines TRBV29-1 with TRBJ2-2, with D possibly being TRBD1 (6 bases). The sequenced sample consisted of CD8+ T cells from PBMCs. The sequence derives from a human donor with Susac syndrome. This CDR3 reads CSGLDSLYTGELFF. The CDR3 DNA is TGCAGCGGCCTGGACAGTTTATACACCGGGGAGCTGTTTTTT.